Shown below are 23 T cell receptor beta chains from a single sample sequenced in a study of blood T cell repertoires in COVID-19. The table came from immunoSEQ multiplex PCR; TCRdb's copy has only in-frame clones and leaves some out. This sample yields some 300,000 clones, of which about nine tenths are seen a single time; under 3.5% belongs to the top ten. Sequencing was done on a sample of PBMCs or T cells enriched from blood (not recorded which). These receptors came from a woman between 45 and 60 years old who had been exposed to COVID-19.

V is TRBV7-2 and J is TRBJ1-5, with TRBD1 matching over 7 bases. In germline, CDR1 is SGHTA, CDR2 FQGNSA. The CDR3 is made up of 16 amino acids. The V segment lost 1 base and the J segment 3 bases; nucleotides outside the gene matches: 6. The CDR3 is CASSLVGGQTNQPQHF. In DNA, the CDR3 is TGTGCCAGCAGCTTAGTGGGGGGACAGACCAATCAGCCCCAGCATTTT.

The chain uses TRBV5-1 and TRBJ2-2, with TRBD2 as a possible D gene (6 bases). The germline gives CDR1 SGHRS, CDR2 YFSETQ. This CDR3 region has 15 residues. The V and J ends lost 4 bases and 5 bases respectively, with 15 bases between them. The CDR3, as DNA: TGCGCCAGCAGCCTAGGGACTGGGGCAACCGGGGAGCTGTTTTTT. Translation gives CASSLGTGATGELFF.

V and J are TRBV5-1 and TRBJ2-5; 7 nucleotides align to TRBD2. This CDR3 spans 16 amino acids. Germline V lookup: CDR1 SGHRS, CDR2 YFSETQ. The J segment lost 3 bases and the V segment lost 4 bases, leaving 12 bases of the junction unmatched. DNA of the CDR3: TGCGCCAGCAGCAGGGGAGTTCGGGGGGACGAAGAGACCCAGTACTTC. Translating it yields CASSRGVRGDEETQYF.

The rearrangement links TRBV3-1 (or the pseudogene TRBV3-2) to TRBJ2-2; 12 bases align to TRBD1. V trimming: 3 bases; J trimming: 7 bases; junction bases outside the gene matches: 9. CDR1 and CDR2 (germline): LGHDT, YNNKEL (reference sequence). CDR3 size: 17 residues. The CDR3 loop is CASSHRDRGLLGGELFF. CDR3 nucleotides: TGTGCCAGCAGCCACCGGGACAGGGGGCTCTTAGGCGGGGAGCTGTTTTTT.

The rearrangement joins TRBV6-5 to TRBJ2-3; 8 positions match TRBD2. The V gene end was trimmed by 6 bases and the J gene end by 0 bases; junction bases not matched to a gene: 5. The germline V gene has CDR1 MNHEY and CDR2 SVGAGI. This CDR3 comprises 15 residues. This CDR3 is CASRIAGFSTDTQYF. The DNA of the CDR3 is TGTGCCAGCAGAATAGCGGGGTTCAGCACAGATACGCAGTATTTT.

The chain uses TRBV19 and TRBJ2-7; maybe TRBD2 (6 bases). CDR3 length: 16 residues. V lost 4 bases and J lost 2, with 18 bases in between. CDR1 and CDR2 from the germline V gene are LNHDA and SQIVND (reference sequence). CDR3 DNA: TGTGCCAGTAGTAGAAGCACCGGGACTGGGACCTACGAGCAGTACTTC. This gives the protein CASSRSTGTGTYEQYF.

This chain connects TRBV5-6 to TRBJ1-1, with no clear D. CDR3 length: 14 residues. Germline V gene data show CDR1 as SGHDT and CDR2 as YYEEEE. Between the trimmed V and J ends, which lost 0 bases and 1 base, there was a span of 7 bases. The CDR3 region has the DNA TGTGCCAGCAGCTTGGTCGGGGAGAACACTGAAGCTTTCTTT. Protein product: CASSLVGENTEAFF. The entire variable domain, with the rest obtained from reference TRBV5-6 and TRBJ1-1, is as follows: DAGVTQSPTHLIKTRGQQVTLRCSPKSGHDTVSWYQQALGQGPQFIFQYYEEEERQRGNFPDRFSGHQFPNYSSELNVNALLLGDSALYLCASSLVGENTEAFFGQGTRLTVV.

The chain carries TRBV4-1 and TRBJ2-7; D is perhaps TRBD1 (5 bases). Trimming removed 2 bases at V and 0 bases at J, with 8 bases between. The CDR3 sequence is 14 residues long. Germline V gene data show CDR1 as MGHRA and CDR2 as YSYEKL. The CDR3 DNA reads as TGCGCCAGCAGCCAAAGGACAATCTCCTACGAGCAGTACTTC. Protein sequence: CASSQRTISYEQYF.

The chain uses TRBV13 and TRBJ2-2, with 9 bases identical to TRBD1. The length of the CDR3 is 16 residues. J lost 4 bases, V lost 3 bases, and 6 bases had no gene match. In germline, CDR1 is PRHDT, CDR2 FYEKMQ (reference sequence). The CDR3 nucleotides are TGTGCCAGCAGCTTTCGGGACAGGGAGCCCACCGGGGAGCTGTTTTTT. This codes for CASSFRDREPTGELFF.

The rearrangement links TRBV5-4 to TRBJ2-7; the match to TRBD1 covers 7 bases. The CDR3 runs to 14 residues. Germline CDR1 is SGHNT and CDR2 is YYREEE (reference sequence). After removal of 4 bases from V and 0 bases from J, the junction contained 4 bases not matched to a gene. The CDR3 region has the DNA TGTGCCAGCAGCGCATGGGACAGCTCCTACGAGCAGTACTTC. It yields the protein CASSAWDSSYEQYF. The full variable domain, its missing parts supplied by reference TRBV5-4 and TRBJ2-7, is ETGVTQSPTHLIKTRGQQVTLRCSSQSGHNTVSWYQQALGQGPQFIFQYYREEENGRGNFPPRFSGLQFPNYSSELNVNALELDDSALYLCASSAWDSSYEQYFGPGTRLTVT.

This clone was seen just once. V gene TRBV18 combines with J gene TRBJ1-1; D perhaps matches TRBD1 (5 bases). The CDR3 covers 15 residues. Per the germline V gene, CDR1 is KGHSH and CDR2 is LQKENI. Trimming took 4 bases from V and 0 from J, leaving 12 bases between them. CDR3 in DNA: TGTGCCAGCTCACAGGAGGGACTCCTGAACACTGAAGCTTTCTTT. This encodes CASSQEGLLNTEAFF.

This chain uses TRBV7-2 with TRBJ1-5; 8 nucleotides line up with TRBD1. Germline V gene sequence: CDR1 SGHTA, CDR2 FQGNSA. The V segment lost 1 base and the J segment 0 bases; nucleotides outside the gene matches: 5. There are 17 residues in the CDR3. This CDR3 reads CASSLVGQGDSNQPQHF. DNA of the CDR3: TGTGCCAGCAGCTTAGTAGGACAGGGTGATAGCAATCAGCCCCAGCATTTT. The full variable domain, rest sourced from reference TRBV7-2 and TRBJ1-5, is GAGVSQSPSNKVTEKGKDVELRCDPISGHTALYWYRQSLGQGLEFLIYFQGNSAPDKSGLPSDRFSAERTGGSVSTLTIQRTQQEDSAVYLCASSLVGQGDSNQPQHFGDGTRLSIL.

DNA for the CDR3: TGTGCCAGCAGCTTGGGACAGGGAAGTGGAGGAGTCTACGAGCAGTACTTC. Amino acids: CASSLGQGSGGVYEQYF. The genes are TRBV5-4 and TRBJ2-7; 7 bases map to TRBD1. CDR1 and CDR2 from the germline V gene are SGHNT and YYREEE (reference sequence). V gave up 0 bases and J gave up 3 bases; unmatched junction bases: 12. The CDR3 covers 17 residues.

This chain joins TRBV4-2 and TRBJ2-1; perhaps TRBD1 as D (7 bases). Germline CDR1 reads LGHNA; CDR2 reads YNFKEQ. The V gene lost 0 bases and the J gene lost 7 bases, with 19 bases spanning the gap. CDR3 length: 17 amino acids. The CDR3 protein is CASSQDLEGAGWNEQFF. The DNA for the CDR3 is TGTGCCAGCAGCCAAGATCTCGAGGGGGCGGGGTGGAATGAGCAGTTCTTC.

The V gene is TRBV7-6, the J gene TRBJ1-3, with a possible D match to TRBD1 (6 bases). Germline-derived CDR1 and CDR2 are SGHVS and FNYEAQ. V lost 1 base to trimming and J lost 1 base, with 14 bases between them. The CDR3 has 17 residues. In nucleotides, the CDR3 is TGTGCCAGCAGCTTAGGCCCCACAGGGACATCTGGAAACACCATATATTTT. This sequence encodes CASSLGPTGTSGNTIYF.

The V gene is TRBV19, the J gene TRBJ1-3; 8 bases align to TRBD1. The V segment lost 5 bases and the J segment 0 bases; nucleotides outside the gene matches: 3. CDR1 and CDR2 (germline): LNHDA, SQIVND (reference sequence). CDR3 size: 15 residues. CDR3 in amino acids: CASSPGQGSGNTIYF. As DNA, the CDR3 is TGTGCCAGTAGTCCCGGACAGGGCTCTGGAAACACCATATATTTT. The whole variable domain, filled in from reference TRBV19 and TRBJ1-3, reads DGGITQSPKYLFRKEGQNVTLSCEQNLNHDAMYWYRQDPGQGLRLIYYSQIVNDFQKGDIAEGYSVSREKKESFPLTVTSAQKNPTAFYLCASSPGQGSGNTIYFGEGSWLTVV.

The chain carries TRBV10-3 and TRBJ2-6; 7 bases are shared with TRBD2. Trimming cost V 9 bases and J 2 bases; bases outside gene matches: 1. Germline CDR1 and CDR2: ENHRY and SYGVKD. The CDR3 spans 13 residues. The DNA of the CDR3 is TGTGCCATGGGGGGGACTGGGGCCAACGTCCTGACTTTC. Translated: CAMGGTGANVLTF.

The genes are TRBV7-8 and TRBJ2-3; TRBD2 agrees at 8 bases. CDR3 length: 14 amino acids. J lost 5 bases, V lost 7 bases, and 8 bases had no gene match. Germline CDR1 reads SGHVS; CDR2 reads FQNEAQ. Here the CDR3 reads CASTPGGGRDTQYF. In nucleotides, the CDR3 is TGTGCCAGCACTCCGGGGGGGGGACGAGATACGCAGTATTTT.

This chain uses TRBV7-2 with TRBJ1-3; 8 nucleotides align to TRBD1. The CDR3 covers 17 residues. The germline gives CDR1 SGHTA, CDR2 FQGNSA. With 5 bases clipped from V and 0 bases from J, the junction kept 9 bases outside the gene matches. CDR3 residues: CASSPGTGVSSGNTIYF. The CDR3 nucleotides read TGTGCCAGCAGCCCGGGGACAGGAGTAAGCTCTGGAAACACCATATATTTT. Complete variable domain (other parts from reference TRBV7-2 and TRBJ1-3): GAGVSQSPSNKVTEKGKDVELRCDPISGHTALYWYRQSLGQGLEFLIYFQGNSAPDKSGLPSDRFSAERTGGSVSTLTIQRTQQEDSAVYLCASSPGTGVSSGNTIYFGEGSWLTVV.

The chain joins TRBV9 to TRBJ2-3; possibly TRBD2 for D (6 bases). Germline V CDR1 and CDR2: SGDLS, YYNGEE. Trimming took 4 bases from V and 6 from J, leaving 12 bases between them. This CDR3 is built from 13 residues. CDR3 sequence reads: CASSLYRGDTQYF. As DNA, the CDR3 is TGTGCCAGCAGCCTCTACCGGGGGGATACGCAGTATTTT.

The rearrangement uses TRBV9 and TRBJ2-2; D might be TRBD1 (5 bases). V lost 0 bases to trimming and J lost 6 bases, with 9 bases between them. Germline values: CDR1 SGDLS, CDR2 YYNGEE. This CDR3 comprises 14 residues. DNA for the CDR3: TGTGCCAGCAGCGTAGGCAGGGCCCCCGGGGAGCTGTTTTTT. Translation gives CASSVGRAPGELFF.

The chain has TRBV6-5 and TRBJ1-2; maybe TRBD1 (5 bases). Germline values: CDR1 MNHEY, CDR2 SVGAGI. This CDR3 comprises 12 residues. V was cut by 2 bases and J by 7 bases, with 8 bases left in between. In nucleotides, the CDR3 is TGTGCCAGCAGTTACAGGGGAAGTGGCTACACCTTC. Its translation: CASSYRGSGYTF.

A few counts support this clone. This chain joins TRBV2 and TRBJ2-2; 7 bases match TRBD2. This CDR3 has 16 amino acids. Germline V CDR1 and CDR2: SNHLY, FYNNEI. The trim removed 3 bases at V and 0 bases at J, leaving 4 bases unmatched. The CDR3 DNA reads TGTGCCAGCAGTGATGGAGCGGGGACGAACACCGGGGAGCTGTTTTTT. This codes for CASSDGAGTNTGELFF.